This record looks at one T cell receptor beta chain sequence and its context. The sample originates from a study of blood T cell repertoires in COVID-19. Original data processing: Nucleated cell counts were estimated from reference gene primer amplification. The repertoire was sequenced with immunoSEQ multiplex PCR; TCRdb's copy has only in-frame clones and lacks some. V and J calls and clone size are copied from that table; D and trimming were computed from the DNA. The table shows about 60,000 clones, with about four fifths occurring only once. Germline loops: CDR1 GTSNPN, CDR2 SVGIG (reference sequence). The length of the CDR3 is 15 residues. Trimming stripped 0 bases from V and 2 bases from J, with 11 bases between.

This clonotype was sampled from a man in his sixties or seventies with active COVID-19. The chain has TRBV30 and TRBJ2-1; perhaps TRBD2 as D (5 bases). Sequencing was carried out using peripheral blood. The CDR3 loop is CAWSVRSGPYNEQFF. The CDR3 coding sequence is TGTGCCTGGAGTGTACGGAGCGGACCCTACAATGAGCAGTTCTTC. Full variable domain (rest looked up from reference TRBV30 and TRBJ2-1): SQTIHQWPATLVQPVGSPLSLECTVEGTSNPNLYWYRQAAGRGLQLLFYSVGIGQISSEVPQNLSASRPQDRQFILSSKKLLLSDSGFYLCAWSVRSGPYNEQFFGPGTRLTVL.